What follows are 14 T cell receptor beta chains derived from one specimen sequenced in a study of T cell responses to AZD1222 COVID-19 vaccine. Some clones are missing from TCRdb's copy, which holds only in-frame ones; the method was immunoSEQ multiplex PCR. The sample has roughly 80,000 clones; 85% to 90% are singletons. Sequencing was performed on peripheral blood, taken 28 days after the second AZD1222 dose. These receptor sequences come from an adult who received the AZD1222 COVID-19 vaccine.

V usage is TRBV5-1 and J usage is TRBJ1-3; D is unclear. Trimming removed 5 bases at V and 0 bases at J, with 6 bases between. CDR1 SGHRS and CDR2 YFSETQ come from the germline V gene. This CDR3 spans 13 amino acids. The CDR3 DNA reads TGCGCCAGCAGACAGTACTCTGGAAACACCATATATTTT. The encoded protein is CASRQYSGNTIYF.

The chain has TRBV7-9 and TRBJ2-5; TRBD1 might be the D (5 bases). CDR1 is SEHNR, CDR2 FQNEAQ, per germline (reference sequence). CDR3 size: 12 residues. V was clipped by 4 bases and J by 6 bases, with 9 bases between them. This chain's CDR3 is CASSSGLQTQYF. As DNA, the CDR3 is TGTGCCAGCAGCTCAGGGTTACAGACCCAGTACTTC.

The table lists this clone with a few counts. The genes are TRBV5-5 and TRBJ1-3; maybe TRBD1 (6 bases). The CDR3 has 15 amino acids. V lost 5 bases and J lost 0, with 12 bases in between. Germline V gene data show CDR1 as SGHKS and CDR2 as YYEKEE (reference sequence). The CDR3 loop is CASSQDSASGNTIYF. The CDR3 nucleotides read TGTGCCAGCAGTCAGGACAGCGCCTCTGGAAACACCATATATTTT.

The chain couples TRBV18 to TRBJ2-7; 7 bases are a match to TRBD2. V trimming: 3 bases; J trimming: 5 bases; junction bases outside the gene matches: 7. CDR3 length equals 14 residues. The V gene's germline CDR1 is KGHSH and CDR2 LQKENI. The chain's CDR3 is CASSPWGGIDEQYF. The CDR3 nucleotides read TGTGCCAGCTCACCCTGGGGGGGGATCGACGAGCAGTACTTC. The variable domain in full, with the rest retrieved from reference TRBV18 and TRBJ2-7, is NAGVMQNPRHLVRRRGQEARLRCSPMKGHSHVYWYRQLPEEGLKFMVYLQKENIIDESGMPKERFSAEFPKEGPSILRIQQVVRGDSAAYFCASSPWGGIDEQYFGPGTRLTVT.

The rearrangement joins TRBV5-1 to TRBJ1-1; D may be TRBD1 (6 bases). The V gene lost 1 base and the J gene lost 1 base, with 11 bases spanning the gap. CDR3 size: 15 residues. Per germline, CDR1 SGHRS and CDR2 YFSETQ. In DNA form, the CDR3 reads TGCGCCAGCAGCTTGTATGGGGGCTCGAACACTGAAGCTTTCTTT. Its protein is CASSLYGGSNTEAFF.

The rearrangement links TRBV29-1 to TRBJ1-4; 10 bases are shared with TRBD1. The CDR3 is 13 residues long. V lost 4 bases and J lost 7; bases outside the gene matches: 3. Germline assignment: CDR1 SQVTM and CDR2 ANQGSEA. The CDR3: CSVGQGAAEKLFF. CDR3 DNA sequence: TGCAGCGTTGGACAGGGGGCTGCTGAAAAACTGTTTTTT. The whole variable domain, remainder taken from reference TRBV29-1 and TRBJ1-4, is SAVISQKPSRDICQRGTSLTIQCQVDSQVTMMFWYRQQPGQSLTLIATANQGSEATYESGFVIDKFPISRPNLTFSTLTVSNMSPEDSSIYLCSVGQGAAEKLFFGSGTQLSVL.

The chain uses TRBV5-6 and TRBJ2-1, with 9 bases fitting TRBD1. CDR1 is SGHDT and CDR2 is YYEEEE in the germline V gene. The V segment lost 4 bases and the J segment 3 bases; nucleotides outside the gene matches: 5. The CDR3 consists of 15 residues. Written as DNA, the CDR3 is TGTGCCAGCAGCCACGGGACAGGGAACTACAATGAGCAGTTCTTC. Protein product: CASSHGTGNYNEQFF.

The chain recombines TRBV9 with TRBJ1-6; 9 nucleotides match TRBD1. The germline V gene encodes CDR1 SGDLS and CDR2 YYNGEE. V lost 6 bases, J lost 7 bases, and 5 bases stayed unmatched. This CDR3 region has 14 residues. The CDR3 loop is CASTPGTGNSPLHF. The CDR3, as DNA: TGTGCCAGCACCCCAGGGACAGGGAATTCACCCCTCCACTTT.

This rearrangement joins TRBV5-1 to TRBJ1-4; D call uncertain. Germline lookup yields CDR1 SGHRS and CDR2 YFSETQ. Trimming took 1 base from V and 2 from J, leaving 15 bases between them. This CDR3 spans 17 amino acids. In DNA form, the CDR3 reads TGCGCCAGCAGCTTGACCCCTTCGGGGATCACTAATGAAAAACTGTTTTTT. It yields the protein CASSLTPSGITNEKLFF.

The chain employs TRBV3-1 (or the pseudogene TRBV3-2) and TRBJ1-2; TRBD1 agrees at 8 bases. This CDR3 contains 15 residues. CDR1 is LGHDT and CDR2 is YNNKEL in the germline V gene (reference sequence). J gave up 4 bases and V 3 bases, and 7 bases lay outside the gene matches. Here the CDR3 DNA reads TGTGCCAGCAGCCATCTGGACAGGGTAGTCTATGGCTACACCTTC. Translation: CASSHLDRVVYGYTF.

This clone appeared a single time. The chain joins TRBV10-3 to TRBJ1-5, with D perhaps matching TRBD1 (6 bases). CDR1 and CDR2 from the germline V gene are ENHRY and SYGVKD. The V end was cut by 8 bases, the J end by 6 bases, with 14 bases between. The CDR3 length is 13 residues. The CDR3 coding sequence is TGTGCCATCGGCCAGGGGATACGTCAGCCCCAGCATTTT. Protein sequence: CAIGQGIRQPQHF.

V gene TRBV4-1 combines with J gene TRBJ1-2; D may be TRBD1 (5 bases). CDR3 length equals 16 residues. Germline CDR1 MGHRA, CDR2 YSYEKL. Between the trimmed V and J ends, which lost 1 base and 3 bases, there was a span of 15 bases. The CDR3 loop reads CASSQGAGTLDYGYTF. For the CDR3, the DNA is TGCGCCAGCAGCCAAGGGGCAGGGACCCTCGACTATGGCTACACCTTC.

The chain couples TRBV28 to TRBJ2-3; D unresolved. Looked up from germline, CDR1 is MDHEN and CDR2 is SYDVKM. CDR3 length equals 12 residues. V was pared by 2 bases and J by 3 bases, with 3 bases between. CDR3 amino acids: CASSLKTDTQYF. CDR3 DNA: TGTGCCAGCAGTTTAAAGACAGATACGCAGTATTTT.

The V gene is TRBV6-1, the J gene TRBJ1-2; D is perhaps TRBD1 (6 bases). The CDR3 is made up of 16 amino acids. Germline lookup yields CDR1 MNHNS and CDR2 SASEGT. Trimming stripped 1 base from V and 7 bases from J, with 19 bases between. The CDR3 coding sequence is TGTGCCAGCAGTGAAGACAGGGTTACAGTTCCGGCTGGCTACACCTTC. Amino acid sequence: CASSEDRVTVPAGYTF.